This T cell receptor (beta chain) was sequenced during a study of blood T cell repertoires in COVID-19. About the research overall: From the United States, Italy and Spain came samples of acute and convalescent COVID-19. The analysed material was cDNA or gDNA that came from T cells, B-cell-depleted T cells, or PBMCs.

This clone came up a few times. The CDR3 is made up of 15 amino acids. With 6 bases removed from V and 0 bases from J, the gap between germline ends came to 11 bases. The germline gives CDR1 KGHSH, CDR2 LQKENI. Per the original methods: Estimated nucleated cell counts came from reference gene primer amplification. Libraries were prepared by immunoSEQ multiplex PCR; TCRdb keeps only in-frame clonotypes and omits some of them. V and J calls and clone size follow that table, whereas D and trimming were derived from the DNA. There are over 90,000 clones in the sample; around 92% occur only once, and around 4% lies in the top ten.

The chain uses TRBV18 and TRBJ2-2; TRBD1 is a possible D gene (6 bases). The sample was peripheral blood. The TCR originated in a man aged 18 to 30 with acute or convalescent COVID-19. CDR3 in DNA: TGTGCCAGCTCCCTAGGGACACCGAACACCGGGGAGCTGTTTTTT. Its protein is CASSLGTPNTGELFF.